The sequence of this T cell receptor beta chain was determined in a study of CD8 T cells in ankylosing spondylitis. General study points: Blood from ankylosing spondylitis patients appeared to carry a characteristic eight-variant TCR beta motif. Matched synovial fluid from ankylosing spondylitis patients was reported to be enriched for disease-linked clones. Past studies reported some motif variants in reactive arthritis synovial fluid and blood.

Germline CDR1 SEHNR, CDR2 FQNEAQ (reference sequence). This CDR3 comprises 17 residues. A word on this clonotype: Antigen unknown. At one of its ends the junction is not consistent with the germline gene, which may arise from a read error.

It was by quantitative 5'-RACE with molecular barcodes that TCR beta libraries were made. MiXCR, applied by TCRdb to the 5' RACE reads, yields one record per CDR3 protein. The sample records around 770,000 distinct CDR3 sequences, around 20% being singletons. The source material was blood, either unsorted or a sorted T cell fraction (not recorded which). V gene TRBV7-9 combines with J gene TRBJ2-5, with 7 nucleotides matching TRBD2. The source of this sequence is a male donor with ankylosing spondylitis. CDR3 bases: TGTGCCAGCAGCCCTAGGACTAGTTTTGGCTCAGCAGAGAGCCAGTACTTC. Translation gives CASSPRTSFGSAESQYF.